This record looks at one T cell receptor beta chain sequence and its context. Its antigen is undetermined. This entry is derived from a study of cytomegalovirus exposure and HLA in healthy donors. 60 Vbeta and 13 Jbeta primers were used in PCR. TCRdb's copy holds only in-frame clones and misses some; the assay was immunoSEQ multiplex PCR. The sample lists some 180,000 clones; 83% were seen once. The germline CDR1 and CDR2 sequences are SGHRS and YFSETQ. CDR3 size: 16 residues. Trimming took 4 bases from V and 7 from J; bases not matched to a gene: 13. Broader study findings: Later analysis suggested most CMV-associated TCR beta chains were HLA-restricted. Upon later analysis, TCR association rates were observed to vary by HLA locus, being highest for DRB1 and lowest for HLA-C. Earlier results showed most TCR beta V segments being productive about 87% or about 30% of the time.

Material: PBMCs. This chain uses TRBV5-1 with TRBJ1-5; TRBD1 matches 8 bases. The sequence was collected from a man aged 35 to 55 in good health and CMV-seropositive. The DNA of the CDR3 is TGCGCCAGCAGCCCCGGGACAGGCCTATCGGGGCAGCCCCAGCATTTT. It translates to CASSPGTGLSGQPQHF.